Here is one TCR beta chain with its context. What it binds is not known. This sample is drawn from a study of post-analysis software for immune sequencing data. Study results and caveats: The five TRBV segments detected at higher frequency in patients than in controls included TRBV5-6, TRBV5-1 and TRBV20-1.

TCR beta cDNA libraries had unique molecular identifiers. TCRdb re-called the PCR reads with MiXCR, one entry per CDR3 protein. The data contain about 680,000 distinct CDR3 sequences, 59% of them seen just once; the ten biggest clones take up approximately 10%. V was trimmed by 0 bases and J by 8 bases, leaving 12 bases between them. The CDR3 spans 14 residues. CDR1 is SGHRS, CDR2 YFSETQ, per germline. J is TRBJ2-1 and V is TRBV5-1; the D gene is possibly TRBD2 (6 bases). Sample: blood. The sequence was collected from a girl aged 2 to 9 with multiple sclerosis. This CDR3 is CASSLVGLLDEQFF. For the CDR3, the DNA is TGCGCCAGCAGCTTGGTGGGACTCCTCGATGAGCAGTTCTTC.